This is a list of T cell receptor beta chains from one sample in a study of blood T cell repertoires in COVID-19. Here immunoSEQ multiplex PCR was the method, and the copy in TCRdb shows in-frame clones only, minus some. Altogether nearly 110,000 clones are present, 84% being singletons, with the ten largest covering about 4%. Sequences were obtained from peripheral blood. These receptors all come from a human donor in a cohort sampled during active COVID-19. The CDR3 runs from the conserved cysteine through the conserved F or W. D genes are given only for firm matches. Clone sizes are given selectively: once, few, many, or a class where the clone is expanded.

>14|-|TRBV5-1|TRBD1|TRBJ1-1
TGCGCCAGCAGCCAAGGACAGGAGAACACTGAAGCTTTCTTT
CASSQGQENTEAFF
>17|-|TRBV30|-|TRBJ1-5
TGTGCCTGGAGCCTATCCCGTTCGGGGGGGGTTGGTCAGCCCCAGCATTTT
CAWSLSRSGGVGQPQHF
>13|-|TRBV16|TRBD1|TRBJ1-1
TGTGCCAGCAGCCAAGGGACAGCCACTGAAGCTTTCTTT
CASSQGTATEAFF
>19|-|TRBV7-3|TRBD2|TRBJ2-3
TGTGCCAGCAGCTTAACCGGGGTGCAGCTAGCGGCTAGCACAGATACGCAGTATTTT
CASSLTGVQLAASTDTQYF
>16|-|TRBV7-2|TRBD1|TRBJ2-5
TGTGCCAGCAGCTATTTCGGACAGGGGATAGGGGAGACCCAGTACTTC
CASSYFGQGIGETQYF
>13|few|TRBV7-8|-|TRBJ1-1
TGTGCCAGCAGCCCCCGCGAGCAGGCTGAAGCTTTCTTT
CASSPREQAEAFF
>15|-|TRBV18|TRBD1|TRBJ1-5
TGTGCCAGCTCACGAAGACAGGGAGACAATCAGCCCCAGCATTTT
CASSRRQGDNQPQHF
>17|-|TRBV5-1|TRBD2|TRBJ2-3
TGCGCCAGCCTACCCGGACTAGCCTCCAACCATGGAGATACGCAGTATTTT
CASLPGLASNHGDTQYF
>17|-|TRBV4-2|TRBD1|TRBJ1-4
TGTGCCAGCAGCCAGACCACCGGGACAGCGACGAATGAAAAACTGTTTTTT
CASSQTTGTATNEKLFF
>13|-|TRBV5-1|-|TRBJ1-1
TGCGCCAGCAGCCGTGGAGGGTTGGCTGAAGCTTTCTTT
CASSRGGLAEAFF
>12|-|TRBV12-3/TRBV12-4|-|TRBJ2-5
TGTGCCAGCAGTTTCGGGAGCGGGACCCAGTACTTC
CASSFGSGTQYF
>10|-|TRBV20-1|-|TRBJ2-1
TGCAGTGCCCGGAGGACTGAGCAGTTCTTC
CSARRTEQFF
>18|-|TRBV7-2|TRBD2|TRBJ2-3
TGTGCCAGCAGCGTAGGGACTAGCATGAGTACTAGCACAGATACGCAGTATTTT
CASSVGTSMSTSTDTQYF
>13|-|TRBV7-9|-|TRBJ2-3
TGTGCCAGCAGCACAGAACCCACAGATACGCAGTATTTT
CASSTEPTDTQYF
>15|-|TRBV10-3|TRBD1|TRBJ1-1
TGTGCCATCAGTGGACAGGGACAGCAGAACACTGAAGCTTTCTTT
CAISGQGQQNTEAFF
>15|-|TRBV9|-|TRBJ1-5
TGTGCCAGCAGCGCCCGGGATGGAAGCAATCAGCCCCAGCATTTT
CASSARDGSNQPQHF
>15|once|TRBV18|-|TRBJ1-4
TGTGCCAGCTCACCACCACAGGAGGGGAGGGGAAAACTGTTTTTT
CASSPPQEGRGKLFF
>14|-|TRBV2|TRBD1|TRBJ1-5
TGTGCCAGCAGTGAACGGACAGGGAATCAGCCCCAGCATTTT
CASSERTGNQPQHF
>13|-|TRBV19|TRBD1|TRBJ1-4
TGTGCCACCGGGACAGGGAACAGTGAAAAACTGTTTTTT
CATGTGNSEKLFF
>13|-|TRBV12-3/TRBV12-4|-|TRBJ1-1
TGTGCCAGCAGTTTGGAGGGGAGGACTGAAGCTTTCTTT
CASSLEGRTEAFF
>13|-|TRBV7-3|-|TRBJ1-5
TGTGCCAGCAGCTCCAGAGTAGCTCAGCCCCAGCATTTT
CASSSRVAQPQHF
>17|-|TRBV9|TRBD2|TRBJ2-1
TGTGCCAGCAGCGCCCGGACTAGCGGGAGTATTTACAATGAGCAGTTCTTC
CASSARTSGSIYNEQFF
>16|-|TRBV5-1|TRBD2|TRBJ2-2
TGCGCCAGCAGCGCGGGGACTAGCGGGATCACCGGGGAGCTGTTTTTT
CASSAGTSGITGELFF
>17|-|TRBV23-1|TRBD1|TRBJ2-5
TGCGCCAGCAGTCGGCCCTCCCCCGGACAGGGGCCAGAGACCCAGTACTTC
CASSRPSPGQGPETQYF
>14|-|TRBV7-2|-|TRBJ1-6
TGTGCCAGCAGCTTGCTGGGCCTTGAGTCACCCCTCCACTTT
CASSLLGLESPLHF
>12|-|TRBV30|TRBD1|TRBJ1-1
TGTGCCTGGGACGGGACAGGCACTGAAGCTTTCTTT
CAWDGTGTEAFF
>17|once|TRBV7-3|TRBD2|TRBJ2-3
TGTGCCAGCAGCCCATGGACTAGCGGGAGTCCCACAGATACGCAGTATTTT
CASSPWTSGSPTDTQYF
>15|once|TRBV7-2|-|TRBJ1-5
TGTGCCAGCAGCTTATTCCGGAGCGGCAATCAGCCCCAGCATTTT
CASSLFRSGNQPQHF
>15|once|TRBV25-1|TRBD1|TRBJ2-1
TGTGCCAGCAGTGCAGGACAGGGGGCGATTGATGAGCAGTTCTTC
CASSAGQGAIDEQFF
>13|-|TRBV19|-|TRBJ2-5
TGTGCCAGTGCTTATCTAGGACAAGAGACCCAGTACTTC
CASAYLGQETQYF
>14|once|TRBV18|TRBD2|TRBJ2-7
TGTGCCAGCTCACCACCTAGCGGGAACTACGAGCAGTACTTC
CASSPPSGNYEQYF
>14|once|TRBV7-2|TRBD1|TRBJ1-2
TGTGCCAGCAGCCCTACGGGACAGACAAATGGCTACACCTTC
CASSPTGQTNGYTF
>14|once|TRBV5-1|TRBD1|TRBJ1-6
TGCGCCAGCAGCCAAGGACAGGGAGGGTCACCCCTCCACTTT
CASSQGQGGSPLHF
>16|-|TRBV3-1/TRBV3-2|-|TRBJ2-2
TGTGCCAGCAGCCAAGAGCGGGTTTCAGGCACCGGGGAGCTGTTTTTT
CASSQERVSGTGELFF
>15|-|TRBV28|-|TRBJ1-5
TGTGCCAGCAGCCGGAGCCTTGGGAGCAATCAGCCCCAGCATTTT
CASSRSLGSNQPQHF
>13|-|TRBV28|-|TRBJ1-3
TGTGCCAGCAGTCTTCTAAGTGGAAACACCATATATTTT
CASSLLSGNTIYF
>13|-|TRBV27|TRBD1|TRBJ1-6
TGTGCCAGCAAGGAGACAGGGATTTCACCCCTCCACTTT
CASKETGISPLHF
>15|once|TRBV19|-|TRBJ2-1
TGTGCCAGTAGTATTAAGCCAGGGGACCTTGCTGAGCAGTTCTTC
CASSIKPGDLAEQFF
>15|-|TRBV5-1|TRBD1|TRBJ2-1
TGCGCCAGCACCCTGGGACAGGGGAAATACAATGAGCAGTTCTTC
CASTLGQGKYNEQFF
>15|few|TRBV29-1|TRBD1|TRBJ2-6
TGCAGCGTTGGACAGGGTTCCTCTGGGGCCAACGTCCTGACTTTC
CSVGQGSSGANVLTF
>16|-|TRBV6-2/TRBV6-3|TRBD1|TRBJ1-2
TGTGCCAGCAGTTCTAGGGGACAGGGGATCGGTTATGGCTACACCTTC
CASSSRGQGIGYGYTF